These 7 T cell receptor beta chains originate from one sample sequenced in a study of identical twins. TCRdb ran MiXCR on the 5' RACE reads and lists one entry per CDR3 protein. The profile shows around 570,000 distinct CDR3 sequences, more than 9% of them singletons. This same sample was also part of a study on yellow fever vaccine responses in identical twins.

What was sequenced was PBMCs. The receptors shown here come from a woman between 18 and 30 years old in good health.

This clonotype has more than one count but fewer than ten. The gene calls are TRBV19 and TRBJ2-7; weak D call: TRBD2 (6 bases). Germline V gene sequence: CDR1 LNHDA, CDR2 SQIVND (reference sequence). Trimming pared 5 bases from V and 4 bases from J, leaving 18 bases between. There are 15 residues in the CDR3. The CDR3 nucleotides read TGTGCCAGTAGTTCCCCCGGAGGGGCCCCTTACGAGCAGTACTTC. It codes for CASSSPGGAPYEQYF.

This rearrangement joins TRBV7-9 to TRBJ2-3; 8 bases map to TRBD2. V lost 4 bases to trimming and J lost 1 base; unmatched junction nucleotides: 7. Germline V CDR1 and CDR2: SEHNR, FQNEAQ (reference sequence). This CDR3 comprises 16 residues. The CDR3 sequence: CASSSRTSMRTDTQYF. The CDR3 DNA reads TGTGCCAGCAGCTCCAGGACTAGCATGCGCACAGATACGCAGTATTTT.

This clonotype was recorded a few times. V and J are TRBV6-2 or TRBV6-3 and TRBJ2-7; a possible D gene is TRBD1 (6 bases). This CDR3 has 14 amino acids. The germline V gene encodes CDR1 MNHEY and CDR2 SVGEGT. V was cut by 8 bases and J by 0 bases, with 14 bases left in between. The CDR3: CASVATGSSYEQYF. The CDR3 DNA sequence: TGTGCCAGCGTCGCGACAGGATCCTCCTACGAGCAGTACTTC.

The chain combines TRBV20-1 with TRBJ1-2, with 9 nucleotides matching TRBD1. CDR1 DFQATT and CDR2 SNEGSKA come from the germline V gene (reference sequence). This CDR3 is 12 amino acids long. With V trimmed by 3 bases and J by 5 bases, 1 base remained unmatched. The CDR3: CSASGTGYGYTF. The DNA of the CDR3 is TGCAGTGCTAGCGGGACAGGGTATGGCTACACCTTC.

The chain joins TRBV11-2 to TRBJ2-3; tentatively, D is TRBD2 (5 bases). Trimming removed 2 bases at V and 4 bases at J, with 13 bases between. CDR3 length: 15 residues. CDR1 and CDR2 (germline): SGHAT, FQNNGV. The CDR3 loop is CASSLNGGQADTQYF. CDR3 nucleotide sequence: TGTGCCAGCAGCTTAAATGGCGGGCAAGCAGATACGCAGTATTTT.

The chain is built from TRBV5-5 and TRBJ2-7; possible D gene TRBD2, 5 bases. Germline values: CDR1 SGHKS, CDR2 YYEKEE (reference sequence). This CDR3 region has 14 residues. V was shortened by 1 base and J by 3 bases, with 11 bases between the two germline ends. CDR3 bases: TGTGCCAGCAGCTTGCACAGAACTAGCTACGAGCAGTACTTC. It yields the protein CASSLHRTSYEQYF.

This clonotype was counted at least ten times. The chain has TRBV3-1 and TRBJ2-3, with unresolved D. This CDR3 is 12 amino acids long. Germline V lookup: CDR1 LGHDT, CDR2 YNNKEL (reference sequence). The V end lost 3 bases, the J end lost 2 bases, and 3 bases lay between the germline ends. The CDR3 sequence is CASSHFTDTQYF. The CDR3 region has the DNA TGTGCCAGCAGCCATTTCACAGATACGCAGTATTTT.